This T cell receptor (beta chain) originates from a study of STAT5B mutations in CD4+ large granular lymphocyte leukemia. Study conclusions and caveats: 8/27 top patient clones versus 2/35 control clones were TRBV06-family. Higher CD4+ than CD8+ T-LGLL clonality might reflect small sample size. Main leukemic clonotypes were patient-specific, but more than 20% appeared at low frequency elsewhere.

V was cut by 0 bases and J by 8 bases, with 5 bases left in between. This CDR3 has 11 amino acids. The germline CDR1 and CDR2 sequences are DFQATT and SNEGSKA (reference sequence). Details on this clone: Its antigen is undetermined.

Sequencing was at survey level. The assay was immunoSEQ multiplex PCR, and TCRdb's table has in-frame clones only and misses some. The table records about 38,000 clones, approximately 72% of them present only once. V is TRBV20-1 and J is TRBJ2-1; D gene uncertain. The sequence was obtained from a human donor in good health. The sample taken for sequencing was CD4+ T cells from blood buffy coats. DNA of the CDR3: TGCAGTGCTAGAGATCACCATGAGCAGTTCTTC. It yields the protein CSARDHHEQFF.